This entry lists 25 T cell receptor beta chains sequenced from one sample in a study of blood T cell repertoires in COVID-19 (dated by TCRdb to 2020 to 2021). The library was generated by the immunoSEQ multiplex PCR assay. As stored in TCRdb, this immuneACCESS dataset retains in-frame rearrangements with V and J assigned. A fraction of the clones does not appear; measured against another copy, unresolved V genes explain less than half of the discrepancy, and the remainder lacks a known reason. Recorded for this sample are 65,000 to 80,000 clones; under 95% of them occurred a single time. The ten largest account for around 5.8% of the sample. The sequenced sample consisted of peripheral blood. The receptors derive from a human donor in a cohort sampled during active COVID-19.

The J gene is TRBJ1-6, the V gene TRBV19; tentatively, D is TRBD1 (5 bases). This CDR3 contains 15 residues. Germline-derived CDR1 and CDR2 are LNHDA and SQIVND (reference sequence). Trimming cost V 2 bases and J 6 bases, with 11 bases left between them. CDR3: CASSIMTEPNSPLHF. CDR3 DNA: TGTGCCAGTAGTATAATGACAGAACCTAATTCACCCCTCCACTTT.

This clone was seen once. The V and J genes are TRBV6-5 and TRBJ2-6, with no clear D. Germline V gene sequence: CDR1 MNHEY, CDR2 SVGAGI. The V and J ends lost 5 bases and 0 bases respectively, with 8 bases between them. The CDR3 runs to 15 residues. The CDR3 DNA is TGTGCCAGCAGTAGAGGTTACTCTGGGGCCAACGTCCTGACTTTC. This sequence encodes CASSRGYSGANVLTF.

The genes are TRBV29-1 and TRBJ2-7; 15 bases fit TRBD2. V shed 6 bases, J shed 0 bases, and the junction held 9 bases outside the gene matches. The V gene's germline CDR1 is SQVTM and CDR2 ANQGSEA. This CDR3 spans 17 amino acids. The DNA for the CDR3 is TGCAGCGTCACCGGACTAGCGGGGGGGGGAGACTCCTACGAGCAGTACTTC. It encodes CSVTGLAGGGDSYEQYF.

This clone was observed a single time. The J gene is TRBJ2-3, the V gene TRBV6-6; the match to TRBD2 covers 12 bases. V trimming: 6 bases; J trimming: 4 bases; junction bases outside the gene matches: 8. The CDR3 loop spans 16 amino acids. Per the germline V gene, CDR1 is MNHNY and CDR2 is SVGAGI (reference sequence). CDR3: CASRPGASGGADTQYF. CDR3 nucleotide sequence: TGTGCCAGCAGACCTGGGGCTAGCGGGGGGGCAGATACGCAGTATTTT.

V usage is TRBV7-9 and J usage is TRBJ2-3; a possible D gene is TRBD2 (6 bases). Germline V gene lookup returns CDR1 SEHNR and CDR2 FQNEAQ (reference sequence). The CDR3 is 14 residues long. The V end was cut by 5 bases, the J end by 2 bases, with 11 bases between. The CDR3 nucleotides read TGTGCCAGCAGCCCGCGGGACTTCACAGATACGCAGTATTTT. Translating gives CASSPRDFTDTQYF.

This clone was seen only a few times. This sequence joins TRBV5-4 and TRBJ2-3; the match to TRBD1 covers 7 bases. This CDR3 contains 15 residues. Germline V gene lookup returns CDR1 SGHNT and CDR2 YYREEE (reference sequence). After removal of 0 bases from V and 3 bases from J, the junction contained 4 bases not matched to a gene. The CDR3 DNA sequence: TGTGCCAGCAGCTTGGAAGGGGGCAAGACAGATACGCAGTATTTT. This codes for CASSLEGGKTDTQYF. Combining the CDR3 with reference TRBV5-4 and TRBJ2-3 gives the whole variable domain ETGVTQSPTHLIKTRGQQVTLRCSSQSGHNTVSWYQQALGQGPQFIFQYYREEENGRGNFPPRFSGLQFPNYSSELNVNALELDDSALYLCASSLEGGKTDTQYFGPGTRLTVL.

The chain joins TRBV20-1 to TRBJ2-5, with D possibly matching TRBD1 (6 bases). From germline, CDR1 is DFQATT and CDR2 SNEGSKA (reference sequence). Trimming took off 3 bases at V and 5 bases at J, with 7 bases between the two ends. The CDR3 length is 11 residues. The CDR3 sequence is CSARTGETQYF. The CDR3 DNA sequence: TGCAGTGCTAGGACAGGCGAGACCCAGTACTTC.

In this sample, this clone turned up a few times. This sequence joins TRBV3-1 (or the pseudogene TRBV3-2) and TRBJ1-2; perhaps TRBD1 as D (6 bases). CDR1 is LGHDT and CDR2 is YNNKEL in the germline V gene (reference sequence). The CDR3 runs 13 residues. V gave up 3 bases and J gave up 8 bases, with 13 bases separating them. CDR3 residues: CASSHNREGGYTF. In DNA form, the CDR3 reads TGTGCCAGCAGCCACAACAGGGAGGGCGGCTACACCTTC.

The sample holds one count of this clone. At one of its ends the junction is not consistent with the germline gene, which may arise from a read error. V is TRBV7-7 and J is TRBJ2-5, with 12 bases lining up with TRBD2. The CDR3 runs to 16 residues. Germline lookup yields CDR1 SSHAT and CDR2 FNYEAQ (reference sequence). CDR3 coding DNA: TGTGCTAGCAGCTTAGGGACTAGCGGGCCCCAAGAGACCCAGTACTTC. Its protein product is CASSLGTSGPQETQYF.

The J gene is TRBJ2-3, the V gene TRBV5-1; D may be TRBD1 (6 bases). Germline lookup yields CDR1 SGHRS and CDR2 YFSETQ. The CDR3 runs 13 residues. V lost 0 bases and J 10 bases, leaving 12 bases between the germline ends. The CDR3 spells CASSLEGGQAQYF. CDR3 sequence (DNA): TGCGCCAGCAGCTTGGAAGGGGGTCAGGCGCAGTATTTT. The complete variable domain, with remaining parts taken from reference TRBV5-1 and TRBJ2-3, reads KAGVTQTPRYLIKTRGQQVTLSCSPISGHRSVSWYQQTPGQGLQFLFEYFSETQRNKGNFPGRFSGRQFSNSRSEMNVSTLELGDSALYLCASSLEGGQAQYFGPGTRLTVL.

V gene TRBV14 combines with J gene TRBJ2-3; TRBD1 agrees at 7 bases. Germline CDR1 SGHDN, CDR2 FVKESK. Trimming cost V 4 bases and J 8 bases; bases outside gene matches: 12. The CDR3 sequence is 15 residues long. CDR3 nucleotide sequence: TGTGCCAGCAGCCGAAGACAGGGAAGGCAGGGTACGCAGTATTTT. Its protein product is CASSRRQGRQGTQYF.

This rearrangement joins TRBV4-3 to TRBJ2-2; weak D call: TRBD1 (6 bases). Trimming removed 0 bases from V and 6 bases from J, with 14 bases in between. In germline, CDR1 is LGHNA, CDR2 YSLEER. The CDR3 loop spans 16 amino acids. The CDR3 loop reads CASSQDSQGWAGELFF. Here the CDR3 DNA reads TGCGCCAGCAGCCAAGATTCACAGGGATGGGCCGGGGAGCTGTTTTTT.

This clone was detected only once. This chain connects TRBV19 to TRBJ1-2; weak D call: TRBD1 (5 bases). Trimming left V 2 bases short and J 4 bases short, with 11 bases between. This CDR3 region has 14 residues. Germline V CDR1 and CDR2: LNHDA, SQIVND (reference sequence). The CDR3 loop reads CASSISGLSYGYTF. For the CDR3, the DNA is TGTGCCAGTAGTATATCAGGGTTAAGCTATGGCTACACCTTC.

The V and J genes are TRBV4-1 and TRBJ2-1; TRBD2 agrees at 8 bases. This CDR3 comprises 15 residues. V dropped 5 bases and J dropped 10; count of bases not matched to a gene: 13. Germline CDR1 MGHRA, CDR2 YSYEKL. The CDR3 DNA reads TGCGCCAGCAGCGCCGGGGCGGGGGGCCATCGGGAGCAGTTCTTC. It encodes CASSAGAGGHREQFF.

The rearrangement uses TRBV6-5 and TRBJ2-7; D is possibly TRBD1 (6 bases). CDR1 MNHEY and CDR2 SVGAGI come from the germline V gene. CDR3 size: 14 residues. Deletions cut 6 bases from V and 2 bases from J, with 14 bases between. In DNA, the CDR3 is TGTGCCAGCAGACAGACAGGCTTTCCCTACGAGCAGTACTTC. Translating gives CASRQTGFPYEQYF.

This chain connects TRBV7-3 to TRBJ2-5, with 10 bases lining up with TRBD2. The CDR3 runs 15 residues. V lost 5 bases to trimming and J lost 1 base; unmatched junction nucleotides: 4. Germline V gene lookup returns CDR1 SGHTA and CDR2 FQGTGA. The CDR3 DNA reads as TGTGCCAGCAGCAAGCGGGGGGGCCCCCAAGAGACCCAGTACTTC. This sequence encodes CASSKRGGPQETQYF.

The chain has TRBV11-2 and TRBJ1-4, with a tentative D call TRBD1 (6 bases). Looked up from germline, CDR1 is SGHAT and CDR2 is FQNNGV. The CDR3 sequence is 14 residues long. Deletions cut 2 bases from V and 8 bases from J, with 12 bases between. The CDR3 coding sequence is TGTGCCAGCAGCTTAAGCAGGACAGTAGAAAAACTGTTTTTT. Residues: CASSLSRTVEKLFF.

The rearrangement joins TRBV3-1 (or the pseudogene TRBV3-2) to TRBJ1-6, with D unclear. The CDR3 loop spans 15 amino acids. Trimming pared 1 base from V and 10 bases from J, leaving 14 bases between. The germline V gene has CDR1 LGHDT and CDR2 YNNKEL (reference sequence). CDR3 loop: CASSQAAVSGSPLHF. CDR3 sequence (DNA): TGTGCCAGCAGCCAAGCTGCGGTCTCGGGGTCACCCCTCCACTTT.

This chain connects TRBV30 to TRBJ2-1; D is perhaps TRBD2 (6 bases). This CDR3 has 15 residues. CDR1 and CDR2 from the germline V gene are GTSNPN and SVGIG (reference sequence). Trimming shortened V by 3 bases and J by 12 bases, and 24 bases separated the two germline ends. The CDR3 sequence: CAWSDLAWRSIAQFF. DNA of the CDR3: TGTGCCTGGAGCGATCTAGCGTGGAGGTCGATTGCGCAGTTCTTC.

This clone was recorded a few times. The chain recombines TRBV11-2 with TRBJ1-6, with D hard to call. V shed 11 bases and J shed 0 bases, with 11 bases lying between them. CDR1 SGHAT and CDR2 FQNNGV come from the germline V gene. CDR3 length: 14 amino acids. CDR3 region: CASSLPSYNSPLHF. In nucleotides, the CDR3 is TGTGCCTCTAGTTTACCCTCCTATAATTCACCCCTCCACTTT.

This clone has only one observation. This chain uses TRBV20-1 with TRBJ1-5; TRBD1 is a possible D gene (5 bases). Germline CDR1 and CDR2: DFQATT and SNEGSKA (reference sequence). The CDR3 loop spans 15 amino acids. Trimming took off 3 bases at V and 4 bases at J, with 16 bases between the two ends. The DNA of the CDR3 is TGCAGTGCTAGTTCCAGGGCCGGTGGGAATCAGCCCCAGCATTTT. Translation: CSASSRAGGNQPQHF.

The chain joins TRBV25-1 to TRBJ2-1; maybe TRBD1 (6 bases). Trimming cost V 4 bases and J 0 bases, with 13 bases left between them. CDR3 length: 16 amino acids. Germline CDR1 MGHDK, CDR2 SYGVNS. CDR3 loop: CASSGNTGSSYNEQFF. The CDR3 region has the DNA TGTGCCAGCAGTGGAAACACAGGGAGCTCCTACAATGAGCAGTTCTTC.

This chain uses TRBV7-8 with TRBJ1-1, with D possibly matching TRBD1 (5 bases). Trimming shortened V by 4 bases and J by 1 base, and 7 bases separated the two germline ends. CDR1 SGHVS and CDR2 FQNEAQ come from the germline V gene. This CDR3 is built from 13 residues. CDR3 amino acids: CASSSGQNTEAFF. In nucleotides, the CDR3 is TGTGCCAGCAGCTCCGGACAGAACACTGAAGCTTTCTTT.

This clone is a singleton in its sample. The genes are TRBV7-9 and TRBJ2-4; 11 nucleotides match TRBD2. The CDR3 extends over 15 amino acids. Germline CDR1 SEHNR, CDR2 FQNEAQ (reference sequence). With 5 bases clipped from V and 1 base from J, the junction kept 1 base outside the gene matches. CDR3 loop: CASSPSGGAKNIQYF. Here the CDR3 DNA reads TGTGCCAGCAGCCCTAGCGGGGGGGCCAAAAACATTCAGTACTTC.

V is TRBV3-1 (or the pseudogene TRBV3-2) and J is TRBJ1-1; 9 nucleotides agree with TRBD1. V lost 4 bases, J lost 4 bases, and 4 bases stayed unmatched. The CDR3 contains 14 residues. Per germline, CDR1 LGHDT and CDR2 YNNKEL (reference sequence). The CDR3 sequence: CASSLLTGGTEAFF. CDR3 nucleotide sequence: TGTGCCAGCAGCCTCCTGACAGGGGGCACTGAAGCTTTCTTT.